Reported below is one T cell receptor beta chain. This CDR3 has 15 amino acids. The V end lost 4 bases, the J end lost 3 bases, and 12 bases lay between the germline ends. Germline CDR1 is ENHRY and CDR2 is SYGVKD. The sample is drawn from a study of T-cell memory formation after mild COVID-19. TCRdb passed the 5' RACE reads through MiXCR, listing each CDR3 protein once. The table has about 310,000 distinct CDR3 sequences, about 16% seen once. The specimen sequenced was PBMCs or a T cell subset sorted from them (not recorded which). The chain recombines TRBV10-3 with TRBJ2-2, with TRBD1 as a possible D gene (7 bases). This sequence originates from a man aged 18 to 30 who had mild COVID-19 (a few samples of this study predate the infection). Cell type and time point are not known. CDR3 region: CAISAEGADTGELFF. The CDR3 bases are TGTGCCATCAGTGCGGAGGGGGCGGACACCGGGGAGCTGTTTTTT.